This is a list of T cell receptor beta chains from one sample in a study of response to subunit inactivated influenza vaccine. TCRdb processed the RT-PCR reads anew with MiXCR; each CDR3 protein has one entry. The sample lists about 780,000 distinct CDR3 sequences; roughly 20% were seen once. This material consisted of PBMCs from blood, taken around 5 days after vaccination. The receptors here all came from a man aged 50 to 59 who received an inactivated influenza vaccine. The CDR3 runs from the conserved cysteine through the conserved F or W. A D gene is named only where the DNA matches it firmly. Expanded clones get a size class; other rows say once, few or many, or leave the size out.

j_call,clone_size,v_call,d_call,cdr3_nt,cdr3_aa
TRBJ2-2,few,TRBV25-1,TRBD2,TGTGCCAGCAGTGATACTAGCGGGAGGAGCACCGGGGAGCTGTTTTTT,CASSDTSGRSTGELFF
TRBJ1-4,once,TRBV10-2,.,TGCGCCAGCAGTGAGTCCCCTGGCATAGTTGAAAAACTGTTTTTT,CASSESPGIVEKLFF
TRBJ2-3,many,TRBV20-1,.,TGCAGTGCTAGAGCCCCCCCGTACACAGATACGCAGTATTTT,CSARAPPYTDTQYF
TRBJ2-7,many,TRBV5-1,.,TGCGCCAGCAGCCTAGACGTACCCTACGAGCAGTACTTC,CASSLDVPYEQYF
TRBJ2-3,.,TRBV12-3/TRBV12-4,.,TGTGCCAGCAGTCCGATACAGGGCGGCACAGATACGCAGTATTTT,CASSPIQGGTDTQYF
TRBJ2-1,.,TRBV3-1,TRBD2,TGTGCCAGCAGCCAAGATAGCATTTGGACTAGCGGGGGCAATGAGCAGTTCTTC,CASSQDSIWTSGGNEQFF
TRBJ2-7,.,TRBV6-2/TRBV6-3,TRBD2,TGTGCCAGCAGCCCTCTAGCGGGGACCTCCTACGAGCAGTACTTC,CASSPLAGTSYEQYF
TRBJ2-1,.,TRBV7-9,TRBD1,TGTGCCAGCAATGCTGGAGTCGGGACAGGGGCCTACAATGAGCAGTTCTTC,CASNAGVGTGAYNEQFF
TRBJ2-3,.,TRBV7-6,TRBD2,TGTGCCAGCAGCTTAGAGCCCGTGGGAAAGGCGGGAGACACAGATACGCAGTATTTT,CASSLEPVGKAGDTDTQYF
TRBJ2-3,.,TRBV10-3,TRBD1,TGTGCCATCAGGGACAGGAGTGTTGTTGGACGCGACACAGATACGCAGTATTTT,CAIRDRSVVGRDTDTQYF
TRBJ2-7,few,TRBV12-3/TRBV12-4,.,TGTGCCAGCAGTTTATTCGGGGGCCAGAACGAGCAGTACTTC,CASSLFGGQNEQYF